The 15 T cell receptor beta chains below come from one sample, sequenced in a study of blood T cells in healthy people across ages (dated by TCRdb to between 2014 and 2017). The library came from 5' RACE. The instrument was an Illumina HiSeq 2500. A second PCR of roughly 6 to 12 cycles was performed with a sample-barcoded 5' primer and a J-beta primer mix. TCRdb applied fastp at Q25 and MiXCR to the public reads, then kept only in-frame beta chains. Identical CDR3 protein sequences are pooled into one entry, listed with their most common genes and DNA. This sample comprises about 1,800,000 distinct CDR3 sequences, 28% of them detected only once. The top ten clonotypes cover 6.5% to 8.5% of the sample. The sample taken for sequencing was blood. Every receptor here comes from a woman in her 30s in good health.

CDR3 nucleotides: TGTGCCTGTTACAGGGCTTACGAGCAGTACTTC. This encodes CACYRAYEQYF. The chain joins TRBV30 to TRBJ2-7; a possible D gene is TRBD1 (6 bases). Germline V gene sequence: CDR1 GTSNPN, CDR2 SVGIG (reference sequence). Trimming shortened V by 6 bases and J by 4 bases, and 10 bases separated the two germline ends. The CDR3 is 11 amino acids.

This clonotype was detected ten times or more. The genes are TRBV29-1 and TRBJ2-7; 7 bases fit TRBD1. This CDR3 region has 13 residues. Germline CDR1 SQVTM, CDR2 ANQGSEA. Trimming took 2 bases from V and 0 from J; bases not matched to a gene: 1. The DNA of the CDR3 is TGCAGCGTTGAACAGGGGGTCTCCTACGAGCAGTACTTC. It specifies CSVEQGVSYEQYF.

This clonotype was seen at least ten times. CDR3 in amino acids: CSVEGRVGNNEQFF. As DNA, the CDR3 is TGCAGCGTTGAAGGCAGGGTGGGTAACAATGAGCAGTTCTTC. V usage is TRBV29-1 and J usage is TRBJ2-1; possibly TRBD1 for D (5 bases). The CDR3 contains 14 residues. The V and J ends lost 1 base and 5 bases respectively, with 12 bases between them. Looked up from germline, CDR1 is SQVTM and CDR2 is ANQGSEA.

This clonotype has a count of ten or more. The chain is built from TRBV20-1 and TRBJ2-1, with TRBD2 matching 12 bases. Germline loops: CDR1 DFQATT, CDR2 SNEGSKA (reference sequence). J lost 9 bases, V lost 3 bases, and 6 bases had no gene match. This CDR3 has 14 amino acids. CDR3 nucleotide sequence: TGCAGTGCTAGGAGGACTAGCGGGACGGCTGAGCAGTTCTTC. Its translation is CSARRTSGTAEQFF.

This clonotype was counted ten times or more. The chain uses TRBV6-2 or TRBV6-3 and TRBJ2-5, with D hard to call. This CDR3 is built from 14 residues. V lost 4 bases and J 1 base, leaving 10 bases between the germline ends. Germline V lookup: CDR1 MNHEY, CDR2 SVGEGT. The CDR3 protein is CASSSGRLQETQYF. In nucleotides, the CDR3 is TGTGCCAGCAGTTCCGGACGCCTCCAAGAGACCCAGTACTTC.

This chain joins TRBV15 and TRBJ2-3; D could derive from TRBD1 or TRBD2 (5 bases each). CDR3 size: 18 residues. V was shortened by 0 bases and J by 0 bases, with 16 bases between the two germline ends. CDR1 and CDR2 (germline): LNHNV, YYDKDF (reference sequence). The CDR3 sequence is CATSRDFGTITSTDTQYF. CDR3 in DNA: TGTGCCACCAGCAGAGATTTCGGGACGATAACTAGCACAGATACGCAGTATTTT.

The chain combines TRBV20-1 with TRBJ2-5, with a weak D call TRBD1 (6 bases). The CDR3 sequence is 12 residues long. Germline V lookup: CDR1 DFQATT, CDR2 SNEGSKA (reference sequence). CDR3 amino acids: CRAGEREETQYF. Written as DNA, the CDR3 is TGCAGGGCAGGGGAAAGAGAAGAGACCCAGTACTTC.

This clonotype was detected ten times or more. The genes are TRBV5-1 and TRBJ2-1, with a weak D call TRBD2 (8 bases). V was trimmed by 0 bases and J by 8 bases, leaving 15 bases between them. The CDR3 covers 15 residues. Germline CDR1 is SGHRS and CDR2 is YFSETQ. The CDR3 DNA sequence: TGCGCCAGCAGCTTGGATGGTAGCGGGACAGATGAGCAGTTCTTC. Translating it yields CASSLDGSGTDEQFF.

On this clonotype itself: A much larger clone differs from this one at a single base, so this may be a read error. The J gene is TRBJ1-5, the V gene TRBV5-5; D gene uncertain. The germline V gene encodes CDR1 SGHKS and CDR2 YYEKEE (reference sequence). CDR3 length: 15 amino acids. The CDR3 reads CASSSALSSNRPQHF. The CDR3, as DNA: TGTGCCAGCAGCTCAGCCCTGAGTAGCAATCGGCCCCAGCATTTT.

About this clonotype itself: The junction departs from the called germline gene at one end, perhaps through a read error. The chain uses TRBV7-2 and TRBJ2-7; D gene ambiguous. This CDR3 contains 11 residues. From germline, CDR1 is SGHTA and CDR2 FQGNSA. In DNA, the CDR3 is TGTGCCAGCAGCCCAGCCTACGGGCAGTACTTC. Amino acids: CASSPAYGQYF.

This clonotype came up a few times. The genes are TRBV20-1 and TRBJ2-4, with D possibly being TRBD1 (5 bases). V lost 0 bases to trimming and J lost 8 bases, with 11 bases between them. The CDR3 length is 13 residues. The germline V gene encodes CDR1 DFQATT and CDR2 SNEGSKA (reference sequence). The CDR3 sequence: CSAREGESYIQYF. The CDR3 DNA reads TGCAGTGCTAGAGAAGGGGAATCATACATTCAGTACTTC.

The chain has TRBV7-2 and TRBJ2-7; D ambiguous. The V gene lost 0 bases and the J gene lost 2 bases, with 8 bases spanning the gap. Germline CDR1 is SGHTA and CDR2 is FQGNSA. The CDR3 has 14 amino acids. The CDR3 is CASSLAATTYEQYF. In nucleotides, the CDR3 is TGTGCCAGCAGCTTAGCGGCGACAACCTACGAGCAGTACTTC.

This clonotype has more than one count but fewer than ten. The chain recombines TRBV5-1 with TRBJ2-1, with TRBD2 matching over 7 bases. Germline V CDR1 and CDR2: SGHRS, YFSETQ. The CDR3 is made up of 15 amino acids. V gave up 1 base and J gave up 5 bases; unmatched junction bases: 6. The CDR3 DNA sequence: TGCGCCAGCAGCTTGTTCGGGACTACTGACAATGAGCAGTTCTTC. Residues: CASSLFGTTDNEQFF.

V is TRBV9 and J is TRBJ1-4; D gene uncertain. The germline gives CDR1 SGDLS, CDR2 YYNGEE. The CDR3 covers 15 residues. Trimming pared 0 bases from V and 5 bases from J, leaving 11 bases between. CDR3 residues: CASSVATGLNEKLFF. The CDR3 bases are TGTGCCAGCAGCGTAGCAACTGGACTCAATGAAAAACTGTTTTTT.

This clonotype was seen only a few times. The CDR3 DNA reads as TGCAGTGCTAGAGAGGGGGGGGTGGGCAATCAGCCCCAGCATTTT. Translated: CSAREGGVGNQPQHF. The chain recombines TRBV20-1 with TRBJ1-5, with D tentatively TRBD1 (5 bases). V lost 0 bases, J lost 2 bases, and 11 bases lay in between. The germline CDR1 and CDR2 sequences are DFQATT and SNEGSKA (reference sequence). The CDR3 totals 15 residues.